This T cell receptor (beta chain) was captured by sequencing in a study of CD8+CD57+ T cells in acquired aplastic anemia. General study points: Patients versus controls showed no significant CD8+ Simpson's diversity difference.

This clonotype was observed at least ten times. Antigen unknown. TCR beta VDJ and CDR3 profiling used genomic DNA as template. Via MiXCR, TCRdb re-called the reads, giving one row per CDR3 protein. The sample lists 150,000 to 180,000 distinct CDR3 sequences; about 50% were seen once. Patients picked for sequencing had shown CD8+CD57+ cell expansion detected by flow cytometry. Trimming cost V 6 bases and J 2 bases; bases outside gene matches: 15. CDR1 SEHNR and CDR2 FQNEAQ come from the germline V gene (reference sequence). CDR3 length: 17 residues. Specimen: sorted CD4+, CD8+, or CD8+CD57+ T cells (not recorded which) from PBMCs. V usage is TRBV7-9 and J usage is TRBJ2-5; 7 bases match TRBD1. This receptor was identified in a human donor with aplastic anemia. The CDR3 DNA sequence: TGTGCCAGCAGACCACCCACGGGACAGCCCCAACAAGAGACCCAGTACTTC. Its protein product is CASRPPTGQPQQETQYF.